The sequence of this T cell receptor (beta chain) was determined in a study of synovial regulatory T cells in juvenile arthritis. Clones were read by immunoSEQ multiplex PCR, and TCRdb kept only the in-frame ones, dropping some. Its listing shows a few thousand clones. Study-level results: Synovial Teff and blood CPL repertoires partially overlapped with iaTreg TCR repertoires, which were largely patient-private. CDR3 overlap with synovial Tregs was higher for iaTregs than other blood Tregs.

Judged by frequency, this clone is medium-sized. Its specificity is unknown. The CDR3 loop spans 12 amino acids. The DNA is not on file. CDR1 is SEHNR, CDR2 FQNEAQ, per germline (reference sequence). The synovial samples were synovial fluid, paired with peripheral blood from each active arthritis patient. The chain couples TRBV7-9 to TRBJ1-2. The sequencing sample was made of Treg cells from the synovium. This clonotype was obtained from a donor aged 2-35 years with juvenile idiopathic arthritis. CDR3 protein: CASSLNNHGYTF. The entire variable domain, with the rest obtained from reference TRBV7-9 and TRBJ1-2, is as follows: DTGVSQNPRHKITKRGQNVTFRCDPISEHNRLYWYRQTLGQGPEFLTYFQNEAQLEKSRLLSDRFSAERPKGSFSTLEIQRTEQGDSAMYLCASSLNNHGYTFGSGTRLTVV.